These 15 T cell receptor beta chains share one sample of origin, sequenced in a study of shared T cell receptors in the human thymus. Clones were read by immunoSEQ multiplex PCR, and TCRdb kept only the in-frame ones, dropping some. The data contain some 700,000 clones, around 89% of them singletons. The sample was also linked to a second study, of human thymus T cells.

Specimen: thymocytes. These receptor sequences come from a boy in the first two years of life with a congenital heart defect.

The rearrangement uses TRBV18 and TRBJ1-2, with TRBD1 matching over 7 bases. The germline V gene has CDR1 KGHSH and CDR2 LQKENI. The CDR3 is 12 amino acids. The ends lost 10 bases at V and 8 bases at J; junction bases unmatched: 10. CDR3 loop: CAIFHRGRGYTF. The CDR3 DNA is TGTGCCATCTTCCACAGGGGACGCGGCTACACCTTC.

The chain couples TRBV7-2 to TRBJ1-2; 8 bases are shared with TRBD1. After removal of 6 bases from V and 5 bases from J, the junction contained 11 bases not matched to a gene. The germline V gene has CDR1 SGHTA and CDR2 FQGNSA. The CDR3 totals 15 residues. The CDR3 DNA reads as TGTGCCAGCAGGCCCATCCCGGACAGGGTATATGGCTACACCTTC. Protein: CASRPIPDRVYGYTF.

The chain joins TRBV20-1 to TRBJ1-4; D remains ambiguous. The V gene lost 6 bases and the J gene lost 8 bases, with 10 bases spanning the gap. The germline CDR1 and CDR2 sequences are DFQATT and SNEGSKA (reference sequence). The CDR3 totals 11 residues. CDR3 nucleotide sequence: TGCAGTGCCCCACGGGAAGAAAAACTGTTTTTT. It translates to CSAPREEKLFF.

The V call is TRBV5-6, the J call TRBJ2-7; TRBD2 matches at 14 bases. The trim removed 4 bases at V and 2 bases at J, leaving 11 bases unmatched. CDR1 is SGHDT, CDR2 YYEEEE, per germline. This CDR3 region has 18 residues. CDR3 residues: CASSAPGLAGERAYEQYF. DNA of the CDR3: TGTGCCAGCAGCGCCCCGGGACTAGCGGGAGAGAGGGCCTACGAGCAGTACTTC.

This clone came up a few times. This sequence joins TRBV27 and TRBJ1-2; a possible D gene is TRBD1 (5 bases). The V and J ends lost 0 bases and 3 bases respectively, with 23 bases between them. There are 19 residues in the CDR3. CDR1 MNHEY and CDR2 SMNVEV come from the germline V gene (reference sequence). Here the CDR3 reads CASSLSTPPRDSGHYGYTF. The CDR3 nucleotides are TGTGCCAGCAGTTTATCTACCCCCCCCCGGGACTCCGGACACTATGGCTACACCTTC.

CDR3 sequence reads: CASRAGTSVNYEQYF. For the CDR3, the DNA is TGCGCCAGCAGGGCCGGGACTAGCGTAAACTACGAGCAGTACTTC. The chain joins TRBV5-1 to TRBJ2-7; 10 bases align to TRBD2. CDR1 is SGHRS and CDR2 is YFSETQ in the germline V gene. J gave up 3 bases and V 5 bases, and 8 bases lay outside the gene matches. The CDR3 is made up of 15 amino acids.

J is TRBJ2-1 and V is TRBV5-6; D is unclear. With 0 bases removed from V and 0 bases from J, the gap between germline ends came to 7 bases. CDR3 size: 15 residues. Looked up from germline, CDR1 is SGHDT and CDR2 is YYEEEE. CDR3 amino acids: CASSLDSSSYNEQFF. Written as DNA, the CDR3 is TGTGCCAGCAGCTTGGACTCGAGCTCCTACAATGAGCAGTTCTTC.

The gene calls are TRBV19 and TRBJ2-3; TRBD2 might be the D (6 bases). Germline V CDR1 and CDR2: LNHDA, SQIVND (reference sequence). Trimming left V 4 bases short and J 4 bases short, with 15 bases between. CDR3 length equals 15 residues. The CDR3 is CASSTNPEGPDTQYF. In DNA form, the CDR3 reads TGTGCCAGTAGTACCAACCCGGAGGGCCCAGATACGCAGTATTTT.

This chain connects TRBV28 to TRBJ2-5, with a possible D match to TRBD1 (7 bases). Germline V gene data show CDR1 as MDHEN and CDR2 as SYDVKM. This CDR3 is built from 13 residues. Trimming took 6 bases from V and 5 from J, leaving 13 bases between them. CDR3 loop: CASRQGGDETQYF. CDR3 sequence (DNA): TGTGCCAGCAGGCAGGGGGGTGATGAGACCCAGTACTTC.

This sequence joins TRBV6-5 and TRBJ2-3, with 8 bases matching TRBD1. The trim removed 2 bases at V and 2 bases at J, leaving 6 bases unmatched. The CDR3 totals 16 residues. The germline V gene encodes CDR1 MNHEY and CDR2 SVGAGI. CDR3 sequence (DNA): TGTGCCAGCAGTTACACCCAGGGGGCTATCACAGATACGCAGTATTTT. As protein: CASSYTQGAITDTQYF.

Written as DNA, the CDR3 is TGTGCCAGCAGCTCCCAGACAGGGATGGATACGCAGTATTTT. It specifies CASSSQTGMDTQYF. The V gene is TRBV13, the J gene TRBJ2-3; 7 bases match TRBD1. Germline CDR1 is PRHDT and CDR2 is FYEKMQ (reference sequence). V lost 4 bases and J lost 6; bases outside the gene matches: 7. The CDR3 has 14 residues.

V usage is TRBV28 and J usage is TRBJ2-5; D possibly corresponds to TRBD2 (6 bases). V was cut by 5 bases and J by 5 bases, with 21 bases left in between. The CDR3 is made up of 16 amino acids. CDR1 MDHEN and CDR2 SYDVKM come from the germline V gene. Here the CDR3 DNA reads TGTGCCAGCAGTCAGACGGTTCGGGGACTCAGGGAGACCCAGTACTTC. Amino acid sequence: CASSQTVRGLRETQYF.

This chain joins TRBV5-6 and TRBJ1-1; D gene unclear. This CDR3 is built from 16 residues. Trimming removed 0 bases from V and 3 bases from J, with 15 bases in between. Germline V gene lookup returns CDR1 SGHDT and CDR2 YYEEEE. CDR3 region: CASSLGGPVWDTEAFF. CDR3 bases: TGTGCCAGCAGCTTGGGCGGGCCAGTTTGGGACACTGAAGCTTTCTTT. The whole variable domain, remainder taken from reference TRBV5-6 and TRBJ1-1, is DAGVTQSPTHLIKTRGQQVTLRCSPKSGHDTVSWYQQALGQGPQFIFQYYEEEERQRGNFPDRFSGHQFPNYSSELNVNALLLGDSALYLCASSLGGPVWDTEAFFGQGTRLTVV.

V and J are TRBV11-2 and TRBJ1-2, with unresolved D. CDR1 SGHAT and CDR2 FQNNGV come from the germline V gene. With 5 bases removed from V and 0 bases from J, the gap between germline ends came to 7 bases. The CDR3 loop spans 13 amino acids. For the CDR3, the DNA is TGTGCCAGCAGCGCGAGTCCTAACTATGGCTACACCTTC. Protein: CASSASPNYGYTF.

The rearrangement uses TRBV6-4 and TRBJ2-5; 10 nucleotides agree with TRBD2. CDR1 is MRHNA, CDR2 SNTAGT, per germline. The V gene end was trimmed by 5 bases and the J gene end by 3 bases; junction bases not matched to a gene: 9. The CDR3 consists of 16 residues. The CDR3 DNA reads as TGTGCCAGCAGTCCGAATTGGACTAGCGGTGAAGAGACCCAGTACTTC. Encoded protein: CASSPNWTSGEETQYF.